This T cell receptor beta chain was recovered during a study of blood T cell repertoires in COVID-19. Study details: Donors in the United States, Italy and Spain gave samples during acute or convalescent COVID-19.

This CDR3 is 15 amino acids long. The germline gives CDR1 SGHTA, CDR2 FQGNSA. Trimming removed 4 bases at V and 4 bases at J, with 16 bases between. Authors' methods: Reference gene primer amplification gave nucleated cell count estimates. Some clones are missing from TCRdb's copy, which holds only in-frame ones; the method was immunoSEQ multiplex PCR. V and J calls and clone size are copied from that table; D and trimming were computed from the DNA. The table lists over 200,000 clones, about nine tenths of them singletons, with roughly 2.5% in the top ten. Sequenced sample: peripheral blood. The receptor's source is a woman aged 60-70 years with acute or convalescent COVID-19. This chain links TRBV7-2 with TRBJ1-2, with D tentatively TRBD1 (6 bases). This chain's CDR3 is CASSSLDRLFYGYTF. In DNA form, the CDR3 reads TGTGCCAGCAGCTCCCTCGACAGGTTGTTCTATGGCTACACCTTC. Variable domain in full (rest from reference TRBV7-2 and TRBJ1-2): GAGVSQSPSNKVTEKGKDVELRCDPISGHTALYWYRQSLGQGLEFLIYFQGNSAPDKSGLPSDRFSAERTGGSVSTLTIQRTQQEDSAVYLCASSSLDRLFYGYTFGSGTRLTVV.